This TCR beta chain was profiled in a study of cytomegalovirus exposure and HLA in healthy donors (dated by TCRdb to 2017 to 2019). A note on the overall study: According to an earlier analysis of a few hundred of the donors, 150 million to 200 million T cells yielded 95 million to 140 million unique TCR beta sequences and approximately 300 Gb of sequence data. Several DR-DQ haplotypes were treated as single units for association and clustering because of strong linkage in the cohort. The study combined high-throughput TCR immunosequencing, statistical association of individual TCRs with disease status, and machine learning to predict cytomegalovirus infection status. Donor age, sex, ethnicity and CMV serostatus were collected together with the repertoire data. Both class I and class II loci were covered by HLA typing, at four-digit resolution. Genome-wide SNP genotypes for about 60% of the roughly 670 donors were used in a later genetic analysis, which treated that subset as a discovery cohort. A later analysis re-examined previously published TCR beta repertoires from about 700 donors and added high-resolution HLA genotyping to investigate patterns of TCR occurrence. Of the approximately 400 genotyped donors, 75% to 85% were placed in the genetic ancestry cluster associated with self-reported Caucasian donors. On average, roughly 250,000 unique TCR beta nucleotide sequences were sequenced per donor among a few hundred genotyped donors of the cohort, with around 19% of those sequences being non-productive. Along with the approximately 700-subject first cohort, a separate validation cohort of roughly 110 different subjects was used. The study profiled the T cell repertoires of 666 subjects by immunosequencing and related them to cytomegalovirus serostatus. An early release that covered about 600 HLA-typed donors contained approximately 300 gigabases of sequencing data and tens of millions of unique TCR sequences. An earlier analysis of about 620 of the donors applied high-throughput TCR beta sequencing to assess whether each TCR beta V gene segment acted as functional or pseudogenic. The later analysis used no new phenotypic data to find candidate immune exposures, relying instead on TCR beta sequences and their occurrence across donors. The study was designed to test whether signatures of past pathogen exposure could be identified by cataloging public T cell receptors. Typing coverage differed by locus: A, B, C, DRB1 and DQB1 were typed in roughly 620-630 donors, DQA1 in 500 to 550, DPA1 in approximately 610, and DPB1 in around 490. All discovery cohort repertoires had been generated on a single sequencing platform. Overall results and qualifications from the work: A later genetic analysis associated a missense DCLRE1C variant with V-gene and J-gene trimming of TCR beta chains, and an independent cohort replicated the association. An earlier analysis of roughly 570 of the donors showed that most TCR beta V segments appeared in productive rearrangements either about 90% or about 30% of the time, which broadly matched IMGT annotations. While some public TCRs were present in many individuals, most TCR sequences turned up only very rarely across donors. In both the original and validation cohorts, the classifier was reported to diagnose cytomegalovirus status with high specificity and sensitivity. A later analysis found that TCR association rates varied across HLA loci, with DRB1 alleles showing the most associated TCRs and HLA-C alleles the fewest. In vitro tests confirmed that three of the cytomegalovirus-associated TCR beta chains recognize cytomegalovirus antigens. A later analysis found that most CMV-associated TCR beta chains appeared HLA-restricted, with HLA associations seemingly driven largely by CMV exposure. According to the authors, the approach could potentially be generalized to other disease states and immunological phenotypes. Linkage disequilibrium might explain the correlated functional status among segregating V segments, but an unknown experimental factor could not be excluded. This cohort had only TCR beta chains sequenced, and the lack of alpha or paired-chain data limited which features could be detected. In a later analysis, several top co-occurrence clusters were reported to appear linked to parvovirus B19, influenza, CMV and Epstein-Barr virus. Assigning TCR associations to individual alleles was difficult when HLA alleles, especially DR and DQ, strongly co-occurred. A total of 164 TCR beta chains were listed by the study as associated with cytomegalovirus. Because the 87-base-pair reads could not distinguish some IMGT-functional V segments, including TRBV6-2 and TRBV6-3, those segments were excluded. In a later analysis, HLA-associated TCR beta chains showed more clonal expansion and lower generation probabilities than non-associated chains that were equally common. In a later genetic analysis, fewer N-insertions in productive TCRs were reported among donors in an Asian-associated ancestry cluster than the approximately 710-donor mean. The presence/absence analyses assumed that sequencing depth was roughly uniform across donors, and that assumption may not be true. A group of highly shared sequence variants was considered likely to be a technical artifact of the sequencing pipeline. A later analysis associated 15,000 or so TCR beta sequences with specific HLA alleles at a false discovery rate of 0.05. Because HLA typing was unavailable for some donors at each locus, only the typed subset was used in association tests. Fewer than 20 rarely observed V segments, including chromosome 9 orphons, were excluded from the earlier analysis of just under 600 of the donors because counts were too low. A further reported finding was that TCR beta sequences accurately predicted the HLA-A and HLA-B alleles for most subjects in the first cohort. For the cohort, immune exposure information was limited to CMV serostatus.

CDR1 LNHDA and CDR2 SQIVND are derived from the germline V gene (reference sequence). The CDR3 measures 15 amino acids from cysteine to phenylalanine. This entry keeps only the CDR3 DNA: 45 bases, framed from base 1. At the junction V is shortened by 8 bases and J by 1 base; bases outside the gene matches: 5. The cohort was made up of under 800 healthy bone marrow donors. At the time of sampling, every cohort member was nominally healthy, though immune exposures that went unrecorded were likely present. The donor was CMV seronegative and belonged to the group of 352 seronegative cohort members. Every donor gave a peripheral blood sample, and the peripheral blood mononuclear cells from that sample were used for TCR beta sequencing. The Qiagen DNeasy Blood Extraction Kit was used to extract genomic DNA from the blood cell samples. Libraries were built with the immunoSEQ multiplex PCR assay. A mixture of 60 forward primers for TCR Vbeta segments and 13 reverse primers for TCR Jbeta segments was used in the multiplex PCR. The CDR3 region of rearranged TCR beta genes was amplified from genomic DNA with a multiplex PCR assay. The amplified TCR beta libraries were sequenced on the Illumina HiSeq System as 87-base-pair reads. As for how the authors treated the data: A later analysis tallied 70 million to 100 million unique TCR beta chains across the 660 or so repertoires, and around 9.9 million of those chains were shared by two or more donors. A nearest-neighbor algorithm error-corrected the raw reads and collapsed the reads into unique sequences, merging closely related sequences to remove PCR and sequencing errors. To assign V, D and J gene segments, CDR3 sequences were aligned to IMGT reference sequences. For a sequence to be retained, at least a six-nucleotide match to both a V gene segment and a J gene segment was required. A rearrangement was called productive if the CDR3 had no stop codons and remained in frame with V and J, and every other rearrangement was called non-productive. Following IMGT convention, CDR3 was defined as the stretch from the second conserved V-encoded cysteine up to the conserved J-encoded phenylalanine. The earlier analysis of fewer than 700 of the donors excluded sequences that lacked an unambiguous match to a single V gene segment. In an earlier analysis of 587 of the donors, V segments were called functional above 56.7% productive rearrangements and were called segregating when the between-donor standard deviation exceeded 5%. To diagnose cytomegalovirus status from the catalog of TCR beta chain sequences, a statistical classification framework was built. In a later analysis, V and J genes were assigned by comparing TCR nucleotide sequences against IMGT/GENE-DB human TR gene sequences. A later analysis assigned CDR3 sequences and most-parsimonious VDJ recombination scenarios with the TCRdist pipeline. A later analysis defined each TCR beta chain by its CDR3 amino acid sequence plus V-gene family, and excluded reads lacking a unique V-gene family. A later analysis removed 500 to 650 highly shared, low-generation-probability nucleotide sequences to deal with suspected cross-contamination and a sequencing artifact. In a later analysis, a clonal expansion index was calculated for each public chain from normalized within-repertoire ranks of inferred template counts. In a later analysis, generation probabilities were computed with a VDJ recombination model fitted to out-of-frame rearrangements, and the resulting probabilities were checked against IGoR. Hypergeometric tests were used in a later analysis to score TCR-TCR, TCR-HLA and TCR-CMV co-occurrence, with a repertoire-size bias correction applied to the TCR pairs. In a later analysis, false discovery rates were estimated by permuting HLA or CMV assignments 20 times. In a later analysis, co-occurring TCRs were grouped using DBSCAN, and TCRdist sequence similarity was added for clustering within HLA-allele-positive subsets. For co-occurrence clustering, repertoires with fewer than 30,000 or more than 120,000 public chains were excluded, along with five repertoires with anomalous nucleotide sharing. TCRdb took over this immuneACCESS table, retaining in-frame rearrangements with V and J assigned. Such tables are incomplete; in checked studies, under half of the missing clones stem from an unresolved V gene, and the remainder is unexplained. From that table come the V and J calls and clone size; the DNA was used to work out D and trimming. The table for this sample shows 150,000 or so clones. The top ten clones comprise around 1.5% of the sample.

As regards this clone: The antigen this receptor binds is unknown.

The V and J segments used are TRBV19 and TRBJ2-4; 10 nucleotides in the junction match TRBD1. The sample taken for sequencing was PBMCs. The TCR sequence derives from a woman aged 45-59 years in good health and CMV-seronegative. The base sequence is TGTGCCAGTCTCGACAGGGGGCTTGCCAAAAACATTCAGTACTTC. The resulting protein is CASLDRGLAKNIQYF. Full variable domain (CDR3 extended with the reference TRBV19 and TRBJ2-4 proteins): DGGITQSPKYLFRKEGQNVTLSCEQNLNHDAMYWYRQDPGQGLRLIYYSQIVNDFQKGDIAEGYSVSREKKESFPLTVTSAQKNPTAFYLCASLDRGLAKNIQYFGAGTRLSVL.